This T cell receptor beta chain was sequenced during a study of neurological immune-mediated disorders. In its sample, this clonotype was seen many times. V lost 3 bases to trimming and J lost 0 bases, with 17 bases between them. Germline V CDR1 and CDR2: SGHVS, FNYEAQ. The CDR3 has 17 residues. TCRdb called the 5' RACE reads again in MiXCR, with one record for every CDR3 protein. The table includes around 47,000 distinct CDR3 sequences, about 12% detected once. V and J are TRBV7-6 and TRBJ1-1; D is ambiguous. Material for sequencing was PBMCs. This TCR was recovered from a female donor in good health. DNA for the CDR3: TGTGCCAGCAGCTTGCGTAGGGCGACCTTCATGAACACTGAAGCTTTCTTT. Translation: CASSLRRATFMNTEAFF.